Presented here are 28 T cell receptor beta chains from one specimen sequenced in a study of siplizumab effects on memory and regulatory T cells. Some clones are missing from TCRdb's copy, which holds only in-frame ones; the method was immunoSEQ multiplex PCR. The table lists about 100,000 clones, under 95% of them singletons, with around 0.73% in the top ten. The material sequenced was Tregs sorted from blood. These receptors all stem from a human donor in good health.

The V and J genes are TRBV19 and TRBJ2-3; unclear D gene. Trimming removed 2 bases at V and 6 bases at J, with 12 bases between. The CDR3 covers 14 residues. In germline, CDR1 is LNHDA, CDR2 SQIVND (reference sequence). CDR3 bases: TGTGCCAGTAGTATAAAGTTAGGGTCGGATACGCAGTATTTT. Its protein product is CASSIKLGSDTQYF.

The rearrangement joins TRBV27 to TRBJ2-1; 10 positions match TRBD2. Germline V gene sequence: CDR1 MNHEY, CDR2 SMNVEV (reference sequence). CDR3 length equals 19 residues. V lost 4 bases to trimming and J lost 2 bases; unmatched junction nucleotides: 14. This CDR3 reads CASSSYFSGRTQTYNEQFF. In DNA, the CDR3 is TGTGCCAGCAGTTCCTACTTTAGCGGGAGGACCCAAACCTACAATGAGCAGTTCTTC.

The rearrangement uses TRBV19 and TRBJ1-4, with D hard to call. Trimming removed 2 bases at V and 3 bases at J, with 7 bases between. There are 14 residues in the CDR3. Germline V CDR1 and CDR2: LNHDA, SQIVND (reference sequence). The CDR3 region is CASSIPRPNEKLFF. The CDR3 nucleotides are TGTGCCAGTAGTATACCGAGGCCTAATGAAAAACTGTTTTTT. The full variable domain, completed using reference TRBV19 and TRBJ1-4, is DGGITQSPKYLFRKEGQNVTLSCEQNLNHDAMYWYRQDPGQGLRLIYYSQIVNDFQKGDIAEGYSVSREKKESFPLTVTSAQKNPTAFYLCASSIPRPNEKLFFGSGTQLSVL.

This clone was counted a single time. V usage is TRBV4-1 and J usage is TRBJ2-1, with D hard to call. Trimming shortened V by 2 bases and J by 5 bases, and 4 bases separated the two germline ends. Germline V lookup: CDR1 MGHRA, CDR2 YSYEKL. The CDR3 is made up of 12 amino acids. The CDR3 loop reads CASSQINNEQFF. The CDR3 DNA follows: TGCGCCAGCAGCCAAATAAACAATGAGCAGTTCTTC.

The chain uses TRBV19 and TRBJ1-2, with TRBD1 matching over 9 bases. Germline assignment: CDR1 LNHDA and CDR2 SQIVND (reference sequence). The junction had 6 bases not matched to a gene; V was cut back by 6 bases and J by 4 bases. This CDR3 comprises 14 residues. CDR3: CASSHRGPGYGYTF. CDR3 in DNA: TGTGCCAGTAGCCACAGGGGGCCAGGCTATGGCTACACCTTC.

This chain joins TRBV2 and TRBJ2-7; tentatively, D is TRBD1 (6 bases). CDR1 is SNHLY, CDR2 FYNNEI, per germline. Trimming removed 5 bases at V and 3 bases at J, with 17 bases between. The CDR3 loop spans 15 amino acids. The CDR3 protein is CASSFPWAGDYEQYF. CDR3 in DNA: TGTGCCAGCAGTTTTCCATGGGCAGGGGACTACGAGCAGTACTTC.

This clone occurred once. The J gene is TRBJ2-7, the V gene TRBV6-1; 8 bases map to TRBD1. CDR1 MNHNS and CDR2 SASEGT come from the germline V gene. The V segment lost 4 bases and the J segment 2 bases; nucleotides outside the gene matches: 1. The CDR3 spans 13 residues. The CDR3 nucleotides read TGTGCCAGCAGTGCAGGGGGCCCCTACGAGCAGTACTTC. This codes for CASSAGGPYEQYF.

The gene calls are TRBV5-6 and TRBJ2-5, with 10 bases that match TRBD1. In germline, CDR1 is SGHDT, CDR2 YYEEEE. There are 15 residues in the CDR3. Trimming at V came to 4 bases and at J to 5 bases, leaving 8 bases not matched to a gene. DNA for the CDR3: TGTGCCAGCAGCCGACCGCCGGGACAGGGGGAGACCCAGTACTTC. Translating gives CASSRPPGQGETQYF.

The CDR3 here is CASSLEPLIQLGVTQYF. The DNA of the CDR3 is TGCGCCAGCAGCTTGGAACCCCTAATCCAGTTGGGGGTGACGCAGTATTTT. This chain uses TRBV5-1 with TRBJ2-3; the D gene could be TRBD1 or TRBD2 (5 bases each). Germline CDR1 SGHRS, CDR2 YFSETQ. The CDR3 runs to 17 residues. V lost 0 bases, J lost 9 bases, and 23 bases lay in between.

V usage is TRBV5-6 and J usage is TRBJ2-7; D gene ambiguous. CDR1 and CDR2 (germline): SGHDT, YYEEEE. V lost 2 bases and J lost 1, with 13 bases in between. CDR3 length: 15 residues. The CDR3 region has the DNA TGTGCCAGCAGCTTTTTGAGCTCTCGTTCCTACGAGCAGTACTTC. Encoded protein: CASSFLSSRSYEQYF.

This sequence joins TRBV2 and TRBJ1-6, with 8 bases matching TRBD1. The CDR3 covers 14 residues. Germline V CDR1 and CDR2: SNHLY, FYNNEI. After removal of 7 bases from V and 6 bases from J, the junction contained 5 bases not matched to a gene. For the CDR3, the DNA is TGTGCCAGCACCTTGACAGGGGTTAATTCACCCCTCCACTTT. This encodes CASTLTGVNSPLHF.

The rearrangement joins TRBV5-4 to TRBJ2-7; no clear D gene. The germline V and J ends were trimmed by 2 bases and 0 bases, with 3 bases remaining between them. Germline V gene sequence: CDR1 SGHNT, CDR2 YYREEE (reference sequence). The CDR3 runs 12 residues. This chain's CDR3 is CASSFDSYEQYF. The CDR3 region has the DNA TGTGCCAGCAGCTTCGACTCCTACGAGCAGTACTTC.

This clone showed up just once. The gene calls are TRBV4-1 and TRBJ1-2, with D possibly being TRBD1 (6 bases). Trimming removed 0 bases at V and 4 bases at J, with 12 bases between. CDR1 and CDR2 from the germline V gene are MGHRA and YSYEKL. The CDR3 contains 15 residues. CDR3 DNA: TGCGCCAGCAGCCAAGAGGGTAAGGGGGGCTATGGCTACACCTTC. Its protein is CASSQEGKGGYGYTF.

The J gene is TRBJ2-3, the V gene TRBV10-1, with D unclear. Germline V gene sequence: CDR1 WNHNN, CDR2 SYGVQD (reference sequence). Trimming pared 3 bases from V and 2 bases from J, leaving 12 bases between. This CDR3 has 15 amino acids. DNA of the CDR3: TGCGCCAGCAGTGATGGCCACGCTTTCACAGATACGCAGTATTTT. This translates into CASSDGHAFTDTQYF.

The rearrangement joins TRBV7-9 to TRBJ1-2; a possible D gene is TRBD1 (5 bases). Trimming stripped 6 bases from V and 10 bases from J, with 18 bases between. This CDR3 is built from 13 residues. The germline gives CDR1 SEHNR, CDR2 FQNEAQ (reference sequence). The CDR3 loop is CASRKTGVLAYTF. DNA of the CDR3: TGTGCCAGCAGAAAAACGGGGGTACTCGCCTACACCTTC.

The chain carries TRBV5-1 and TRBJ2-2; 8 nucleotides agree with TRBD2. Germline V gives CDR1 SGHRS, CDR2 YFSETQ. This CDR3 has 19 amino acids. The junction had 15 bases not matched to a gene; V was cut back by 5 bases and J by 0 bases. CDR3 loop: CASRSLAGRVSSNTGELFF. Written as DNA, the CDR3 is TGCGCCAGCAGGTCTCTAGCGGGTCGAGTTTCTTCGAACACCGGGGAGCTGTTTTTT.

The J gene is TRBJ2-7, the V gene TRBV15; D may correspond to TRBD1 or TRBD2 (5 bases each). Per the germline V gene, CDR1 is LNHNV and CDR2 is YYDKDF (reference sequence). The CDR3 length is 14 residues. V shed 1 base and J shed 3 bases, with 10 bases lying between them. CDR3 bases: TGTGCCACCAGCAGAGGGGGGACCAGCTACGAGCAGTACTTC. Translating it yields CATSRGGTSYEQYF.

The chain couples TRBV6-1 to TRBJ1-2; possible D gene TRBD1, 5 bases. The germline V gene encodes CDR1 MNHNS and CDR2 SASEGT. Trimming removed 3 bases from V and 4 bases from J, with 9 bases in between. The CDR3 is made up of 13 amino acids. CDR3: CASSDKGRYGYTF. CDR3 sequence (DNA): TGTGCCAGCAGTGATAAGGGGCGCTATGGCTACACCTTC.

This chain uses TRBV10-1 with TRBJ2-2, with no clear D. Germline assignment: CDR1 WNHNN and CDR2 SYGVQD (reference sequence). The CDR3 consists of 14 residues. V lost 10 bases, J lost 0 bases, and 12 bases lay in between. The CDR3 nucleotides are TGCGCCATCCCCCCCGGCGCGAACACCGGGGAGCTGTTTTTT. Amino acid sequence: CAIPPGANTGELFF.

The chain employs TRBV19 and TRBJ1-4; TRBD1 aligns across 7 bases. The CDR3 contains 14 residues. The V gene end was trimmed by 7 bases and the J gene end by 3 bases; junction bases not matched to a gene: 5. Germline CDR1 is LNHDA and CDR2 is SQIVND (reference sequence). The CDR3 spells CASKTGPANEKLFF. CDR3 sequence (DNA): TGTGCCAGTAAGACAGGGCCGGCTAATGAAAAACTGTTTTTT.

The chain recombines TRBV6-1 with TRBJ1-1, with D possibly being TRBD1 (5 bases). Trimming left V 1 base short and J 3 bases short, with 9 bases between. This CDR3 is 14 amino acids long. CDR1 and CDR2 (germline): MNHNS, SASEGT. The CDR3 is CASSEGGGYTEAFF. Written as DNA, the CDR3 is TGTGCCAGCAGTGAAGGGGGGGGGTACACTGAAGCTTTCTTT.

CDR3 nucleotides: TGCGCCAGCAGCTCAGTTAACTATGGCTACACCTTC. Amino acids: CASSSVNYGYTF. The rearrangement uses TRBV5-1 and TRBJ1-2; no firm D call. This CDR3 has 12 residues. Germline values: CDR1 SGHRS, CDR2 YFSETQ. V dropped 3 bases and J dropped 1 base, with 4 bases sitting between them. The full variable domain, its missing parts supplied by reference TRBV5-1 and TRBJ1-2, is KAGVTQTPRYLIKTRGQQVTLSCSPISGHRSVSWYQQTPGQGLQFLFEYFSETQRNKGNFPGRFSGRQFSNSRSEMNVSTLELGDSALYLCASSSVNYGYTFGSGTRLTVV.

DNA for the CDR3: TGTGCCAGCAGCTCTATCGACACAGATACGCAGTATTTT. Its protein product is CASSSIDTDTQYF. This rearrangement joins TRBV11-2 to TRBJ2-3; no clear D. Germline values: CDR1 SGHAT, CDR2 FQNNGV. The V gene lost 4 bases and the J gene lost 2 bases, with 7 bases spanning the gap. The CDR3 consists of 13 residues.

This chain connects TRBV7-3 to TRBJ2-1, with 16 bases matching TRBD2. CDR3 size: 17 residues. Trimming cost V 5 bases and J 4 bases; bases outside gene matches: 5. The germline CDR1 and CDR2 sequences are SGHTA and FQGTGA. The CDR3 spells CASSPGLAGGLYNEQFF. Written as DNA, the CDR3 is TGTGCCAGCAGCCCGGGACTAGCGGGAGGGTTGTACAATGAGCAGTTCTTC.

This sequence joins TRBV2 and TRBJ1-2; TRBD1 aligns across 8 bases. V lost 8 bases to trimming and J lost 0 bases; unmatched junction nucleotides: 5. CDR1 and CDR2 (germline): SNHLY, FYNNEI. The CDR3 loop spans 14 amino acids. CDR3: CASSRDRSNYGYTF. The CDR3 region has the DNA TGTGCCAGCTCTCGGGACAGGTCTAACTATGGCTACACCTTC.

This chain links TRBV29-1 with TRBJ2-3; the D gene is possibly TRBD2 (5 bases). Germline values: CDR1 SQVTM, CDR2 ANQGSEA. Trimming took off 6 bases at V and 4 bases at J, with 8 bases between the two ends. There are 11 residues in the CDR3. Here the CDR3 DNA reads TGCAGCGTGTTGGAGGCAGATACGCAGTATTTT. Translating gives CSVLEADTQYF.

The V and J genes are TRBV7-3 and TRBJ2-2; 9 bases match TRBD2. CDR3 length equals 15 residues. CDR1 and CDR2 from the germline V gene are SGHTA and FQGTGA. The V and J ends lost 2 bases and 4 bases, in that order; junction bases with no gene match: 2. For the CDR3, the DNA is TGTGCCAGCAGCTTACAGCGGGAGGCCACCGGGGAGCTGTTTTTT. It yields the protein CASSLQREATGELFF.

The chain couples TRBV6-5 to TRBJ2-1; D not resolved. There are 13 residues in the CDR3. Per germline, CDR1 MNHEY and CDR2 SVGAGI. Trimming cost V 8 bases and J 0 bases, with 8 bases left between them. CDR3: CASWASSYNEQFF. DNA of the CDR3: TGTGCCAGCTGGGCGAGCTCCTACAATGAGCAGTTCTTC.